This is a list of T cell receptor beta chains from one sample in a study of sequential checkpoint blockade in melanoma. Assay: immunoSEQ multiplex PCR; the TCRdb copy retains only in-frame clones and omits some. This sample has hundreds of clones, with 25% found just once. The source was tumor tissue (inferred from file names), collected from a patient given nivolumab and ipilimumab in sequence. The source is a human donor with melanoma. The CDR3 runs from the conserved cysteine through the conserved F or W. D genes are given only for firm matches. Where a row states a size, it is once, few, many or the class of an expanded clone; other rows omit it.

CDR3 protein	CDR3 DNA	clone size	D gene	J gene	V gene
CASSPVNREDEQFF	TGTGCCAGCTCACCGGTCAATCGGGAAGATGAGCAGTTCTTC	.	.	TRBJ2-1	TRBV18
CSVEMGGKTEAFF	TGCAGCGTTGAAATGGGGGGGAAAACTGAAGCTTTCTTT	.	.	TRBJ1-1	TRBV29-1
CASSEVGRNVREKLFF	TGTGCCAGCAGTGAAGTTGGTCGTAATGTACGGGAAAAACTGTTTTTT	.	.	TRBJ1-4	TRBV25-1
CASSYQDEWTGRNTEAFF	TGTGCCAGCAGTTACCAGGACGAGTGGACCGGGAGAAACACTGAAGCTTTCTTT	few	.	TRBJ1-1	TRBV6-8
CAWSVFWGQGEKLFF	TGTGCCTGGAGTGTATTCTGGGGGCAGGGTGAAAAACTGTTTTTT	.	.	TRBJ1-4	TRBV30